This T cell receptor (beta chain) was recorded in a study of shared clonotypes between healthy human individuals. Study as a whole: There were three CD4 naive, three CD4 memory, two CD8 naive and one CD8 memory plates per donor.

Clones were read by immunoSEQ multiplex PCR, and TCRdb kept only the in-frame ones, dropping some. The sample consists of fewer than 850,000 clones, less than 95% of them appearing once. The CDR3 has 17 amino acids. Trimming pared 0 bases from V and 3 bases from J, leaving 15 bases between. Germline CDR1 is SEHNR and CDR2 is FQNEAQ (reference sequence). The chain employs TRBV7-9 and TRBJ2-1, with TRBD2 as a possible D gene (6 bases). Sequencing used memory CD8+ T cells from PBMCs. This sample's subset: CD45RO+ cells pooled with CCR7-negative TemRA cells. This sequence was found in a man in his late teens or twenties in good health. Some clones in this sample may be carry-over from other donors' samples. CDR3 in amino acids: CASSLAFAGTRYNEQFF. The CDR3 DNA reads TGTGCCAGCAGCTTAGCGTTTGCGGGAACCCGCTACAATGAGCAGTTCTTC.